Listed below are T cell receptor beta chains from one sample, sequenced in a study of cytomegalovirus exposure and HLA in healthy donors. Using immunoSEQ multiplex PCR, the repertoire was profiled, and TCRdb retains in-frame clones only, with some absent. The sample records tens of thousands of clones, over 65% being singletons. Sequenced input: PBMCs. These receptors originate from a man aged 35 to 55 in good health and CMV-seronegative. The CDR3 runs from the conserved cysteine through the conserved F or W. D genes are given only for firm matches. Clone size appears in some rows only: once, few, many, or a class for an expanded clone.

CDR3 protein: CASQGLGTGELFF; CDR3 DNA: TGTGCCAGCCAAGGACTGGGAACCGGGGAGCTGTTTTTT; clone size: few; D gene: NA; J gene: TRBJ2-2; V gene: TRBV13
CDR3 protein: CASRWGQGALKTQYF; CDR3 DNA: TGCGCCAGCAGATGGGGACAGGGGGCCCTGAAGACCCAGTACTTC; clone size: NA; D gene: TRBD1; J gene: TRBJ2-5; V gene: TRBV4-1
CDR3 protein: CASSPRGGTEAFF; CDR3 DNA: TGTGCCAGCAGCCCGAGGGGAGGTACTGAAGCTTTCTTT; clone size: NA; D gene: NA; J gene: TRBJ1-1; V gene: TRBV7-9
CDR3 protein: CASSQDGAGADEQFF; CDR3 DNA: TGTGCCAGCAGCCAAGATGGGGCGGGGGCCGATGAGCAGTTCTTC; clone size: NA; D gene: NA; J gene: TRBJ2-1; V gene: TRBV4-2
CDR3 protein: CASTGYQETQYF; CDR3 DNA: TGTGCCAGTACCGGGTACCAAGAGACCCAGTACTTC; clone size: NA; D gene: NA; J gene: TRBJ2-5; V gene: TRBV6-6
CDR3 protein: CASSSETYEQYF; CDR3 DNA: TGTGCCAGCAGCTCGGAGACCTACGAGCAGTACTTC; clone size: NA; D gene: NA; J gene: TRBJ2-7; V gene: TRBV5-6
CDR3 protein: CASKRDFGDTDTQYF; CDR3 DNA: TGTGCCAGCAAGAGGGACTTTGGGGACACAGATACGCAGTATTTT; clone size: NA; D gene: NA; J gene: TRBJ2-3; V gene: TRBV6-1
CDR3 protein: CASSLVAGANTEAFF; CDR3 DNA: TGTGCCAGCAGCTTAGTGGCAGGGGCGAACACTGAAGCTTTCTTT; clone size: NA; D gene: NA; J gene: TRBJ1-1; V gene: TRBV7-9
CDR3 protein: CASSAGTDAPLHF; CDR3 DNA: TGTGCCAGCAGCGCTGGGACAGACGCACCCCTCCACTTT; clone size: NA; D gene: TRBD1; J gene: TRBJ1-6; V gene: TRBV9
CDR3 protein: CASSPSPFATNEKLFF; CDR3 DNA: TGTGCCAGCAGCCCCAGTCCATTTGCAACTAATGAAAAACTGTTTTTT; clone size: NA; D gene: NA; J gene: TRBJ1-4; V gene: TRBV9
CDR3 protein: CASGSGGTGELFF; CDR3 DNA: TGCGCCAGCGGTAGCGGAGGAACCGGGGAGCTGTTTTTT; clone size: NA; D gene: NA; J gene: TRBJ2-2; V gene: TRBV5-1
CDR3 protein: CASRKGQVAEQFF; CDR3 DNA: TGTGCCAGCAGGAAGGGACAGGTGGCTGAGCAGTTCTTC; clone size: few; D gene: TRBD1; J gene: TRBJ2-1; V gene: TRBV2
CDR3 protein: CASSQDRPGPANTGELFF; CDR3 DNA: TGCGCCAGCAGCCAAGATCGCCCAGGGCCTGCAAACACCGGGGAGCTGTTTTTT; clone size: NA; D gene: NA; J gene: TRBJ2-2; V gene: TRBV4-3
CDR3 protein: CASSLRGFGNQPQHF; CDR3 DNA: TGTGCCAGCAGCCTACGGGGGTTCGGGAATCAGCCCCAGCATTTT; clone size: NA; D gene: NA; J gene: TRBJ1-5; V gene: TRBV28
CDR3 protein: CASSVGTGSGELFF; CDR3 DNA: TGTGCCAGCAGCGTTGGAACAGGGTCCGGGGAGCTGTTTTTT; clone size: NA; D gene: NA; J gene: TRBJ2-2; V gene: TRBV9
CDR3 protein: CASRKKGGDTGRSSYEQYF; CDR3 DNA: TGTGCCAGTAGAAAGAAAGGGGGGGACACCGGACGCAGCTCCTACGAGCAGTACTTC; clone size: NA; D gene: NA; J gene: TRBJ2-7; V gene: TRBV19
CDR3 protein: CASSVSRQAGETQYF; CDR3 DNA: TGTGCCAGCAGTGTAAGCCGGCAGGCAGGGGAGACCCAGTACTTC; clone size: NA; D gene: NA; J gene: TRBJ2-5; V gene: TRBV27
CDR3 protein: CASSLVVPAGTGELFF; CDR3 DNA: TGTGCCAGCAGCTTGGTCGTACCGGCGGGGACCGGGGAGCTGTTTTTT; clone size: NA; D gene: NA; J gene: TRBJ2-2; V gene: TRBV5-6
CDR3 protein: CASSLSGTGNTIYF; CDR3 DNA: TGTGCCAGCAGTTTATCGGGGACAGGAAACACCATATATTTT; clone size: NA; D gene: NA; J gene: TRBJ1-3; V gene: TRBV27
CDR3 protein: CASSLGRLARGEQFF; CDR3 DNA: TGTGCCAGCAGTTTAGGTCGCCTAGCCCGCGGTGAGCAGTTCTTC; clone size: NA; D gene: NA; J gene: TRBJ2-1; V gene: TRBV28
CDR3 protein: CASSENVRGVYGYTF; CDR3 DNA: TGTGCCAGCAGTGAAAACGTCAGGGGGGTTTATGGCTACACCTTC; clone size: NA; D gene: TRBD1; J gene: TRBJ1-2; V gene: TRBV25-1
CDR3 protein: CASSLGRGGIDTGELFF; CDR3 DNA: TGCGCCAGCAGCTTGGGTAGAGGCGGGATCGACACCGGGGAGCTGTTTTTT; clone size: few; D gene: NA; J gene: TRBJ2-2; V gene: TRBV5-1
CDR3 protein: CASMGWNTEAFF; CDR3 DNA: TGTGCCAGCATGGGCTGGAACACTGAAGCTTTCTTT; clone size: NA; D gene: NA; J gene: TRBJ1-1; V gene: TRBV27
CDR3 protein: CASSFGDRPSGANVLTF; CDR3 DNA: TGTGCCAGCAGCTTTGGTGACAGACCCTCTGGGGCCAACGTCCTGACTTTC; clone size: NA; D gene: NA; J gene: TRBJ2-6; V gene: TRBV7-6
CDR3 protein: CASSPTGASYYGYTF; CDR3 DNA: TGCGCCAGCAGCCCGACAGGAGCCTCCTACTATGGCTACACCTTC; clone size: NA; D gene: NA; J gene: TRBJ1-2; V gene: TRBV4-3
CDR3 protein: CASSDPGGTEAFF; CDR3 DNA: TGTGCCAGCAGTGACCCAGGGGGCACTGAAGCTTTCTTT; clone size: few; D gene: TRBD1; J gene: TRBJ1-1; V gene: TRBV9
CDR3 protein: CASSLAAAANYGYTF; CDR3 DNA: TGCGCCAGCAGCTTGGCTGCGGCAGCTAACTATGGCTACACCTTC; clone size: once; D gene: NA; J gene: TRBJ1-2; V gene: TRBV5-1
CDR3 protein: CASSDRTSGTDTQYF; CDR3 DNA: TGTGCCAGCAGTGATCGGACTAGCGGAACAGATACGCAGTATTTT; clone size: NA; D gene: TRBD2; J gene: TRBJ2-3; V gene: TRBV28
CDR3 protein: CASRRDSNEKLFF; CDR3 DNA: TGTGCCAGCAGACGGGACAGTAATGAAAAACTGTTTTTT; clone size: NA; D gene: TRBD1; J gene: TRBJ1-4; V gene: TRBV28
CDR3 protein: CASSPGVAGNTGELFF; CDR3 DNA: TGTGCCAGCAGCCCCGGGGTAGCGGGGAACACCGGGGAGCTGTTTTTT; clone size: NA; D gene: TRBD2; J gene: TRBJ2-2; V gene: TRBV11-2
CDR3 protein: CASRDLRYSGGYTF; CDR3 DNA: TGTGCCAGCCGCGACCTGAGGTATTCGGGTGGCTACACCTTC; clone size: NA; D gene: NA; J gene: TRBJ1-2; V gene: TRBV6-5
CDR3 protein: CASSGRLDVLSYEQYF; CDR3 DNA: TGTGCCAGCAGTGGGAGACTAGACGTCCTCTCCTACGAGCAGTACTTC; clone size: few; D gene: NA; J gene: TRBJ2-7; V gene: TRBV2
CDR3 protein: CASSLGAGTSGREEQFF; CDR3 DNA: TGCGCCAGCAGCTTGGGGGCCGGGACTAGCGGGAGAGAGGAGCAGTTCTTC; clone size: NA; D gene: TRBD2; J gene: TRBJ2-1; V gene: TRBV5-1
CDR3 protein: CASSSRAGGAISYNEQFF; CDR3 DNA: TGTGCCAGCAGCTCCCGAGCGGGGGGCGCGATATCCTACAATGAGCAGTTCTTC; clone size: NA; D gene: TRBD2; J gene: TRBJ2-1; V gene: TRBV14
CDR3 protein: CASTGTPAYEQYF; CDR3 DNA: TGTGCCTCCACCGGGACACCTGCCTACGAGCAGTACTTC; clone size: NA; D gene: NA; J gene: TRBJ2-7; V gene: TRBV7-9
CDR3 protein: CASSLLSGAGELFF; CDR3 DNA: TGTGCCAGCAGCTTACTGTCGGGAGCCGGGGAGCTGTTTTTT; clone size: NA; D gene: NA; J gene: TRBJ2-2; V gene: TRBV7-2
CDR3 protein: CASSHTGTEQYF; CDR3 DNA: TGTGCCAGCAGCCATACAGGGACCGAGCAGTACTTC; clone size: NA; D gene: NA; J gene: TRBJ2-7; V gene: TRBV6-5
CDR3 protein: CASSYSWAAAYEQYF; CDR3 DNA: TGTGCCAGCAGTTACTCGTGGGCAGCTGCGTACGAGCAGTACTTC; clone size: NA; D gene: NA; J gene: TRBJ2-7; V gene: TRBV6-5
CDR3 protein: CASSLGRTSNKEAFF; CDR3 DNA: TGTGCCAGCAGCTTAGGCCGGACTAGCAATAAAGAAGCTTTCTTT; clone size: NA; D gene: NA; J gene: TRBJ1-1; V gene: TRBV11-2
CDR3 protein: CASSVVDRVYGYTF; CDR3 DNA: TGTGCCAGCAGCGTAGTCGACAGGGTCTATGGCTACACCTTC; clone size: NA; D gene: TRBD1; J gene: TRBJ1-2; V gene: TRBV9
CDR3 protein: CASKDGQGSAYGYTF; CDR3 DNA: TGTGCCAGCAAGGATGGACAGGGATCAGCTTATGGCTACACCTTC; clone size: NA; D gene: TRBD1; J gene: TRBJ1-2; V gene: TRBV2